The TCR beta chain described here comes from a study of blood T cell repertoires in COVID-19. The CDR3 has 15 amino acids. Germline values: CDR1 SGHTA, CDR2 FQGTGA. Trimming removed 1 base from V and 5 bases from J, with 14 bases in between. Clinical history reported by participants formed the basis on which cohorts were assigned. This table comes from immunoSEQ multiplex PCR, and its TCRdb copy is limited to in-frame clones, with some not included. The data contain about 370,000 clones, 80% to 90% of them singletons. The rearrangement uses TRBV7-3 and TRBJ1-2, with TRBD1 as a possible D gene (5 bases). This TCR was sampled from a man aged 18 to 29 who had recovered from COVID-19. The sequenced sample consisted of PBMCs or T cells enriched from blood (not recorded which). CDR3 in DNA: TGTGCCAGCAGCTTAAACGGGGGAGCGGGGTATGGCTACACCTTC. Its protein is CASSLNGGAGYGYTF. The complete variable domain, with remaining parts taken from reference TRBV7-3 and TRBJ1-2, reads GAGVSQTPSNKVTEKGKYVELRCDPISGHTALYWYRQSLGQGPEFLIYFQGTGAADDSGLPNDRFFAVRPEGSVSTLKIQRTERGDSAVYLCASSLNGGAGYGYTFGSGTRLTVV.